These 17 T cell receptor beta chains came from one sample sequenced in a study of T-cell reconstitution after alpha-beta-depleted transplantation in children. As it was prepared, the TCRbeta library received unique molecular identifiers. Each CDR3 protein gets one entry after TCRdb re-called the PCR reads with MiXCR. The repertoire holds some 200,000 distinct CDR3 sequences, with about a tenth as singletons. The material sequenced was PBMCs, taken before TCRalphabeta/CD19-depleted stem cell transplant. The receptors derive from a child younger than two with acute myeloid leukemia, due to receive a stem cell transplant.

This clonotype was counted ten times or more. V usage is TRBV5-5 and J usage is TRBJ2-1; 8 bases map to TRBD1. Trimming at V came to 1 base and at J to 6 bases, leaving 9 bases not matched to a gene. Germline lookup yields CDR1 SGHKS and CDR2 YYEKEE (reference sequence). The CDR3 consists of 16 residues. The CDR3 sequence: CASSLSSDRGRNEQFF. In nucleotides, the CDR3 is TGTGCCAGCAGCTTGAGTTCTGACAGGGGTCGCAATGAGCAGTTCTTC.

The table lists this clonotype with many counts. The rearrangement joins TRBV20-1 to TRBJ2-7, with 7 bases matching TRBD2. Germline V CDR1 and CDR2: DFQATT, SNEGSKA (reference sequence). The CDR3 is made up of 15 amino acids. V was pared by 3 bases and J by 4 bases, with 12 bases of the junction left unmatched. This CDR3 reads CSASGGAGSGYEQYF. The CDR3 region has the DNA TGCAGTGCTAGCGGGGGAGCGGGGTCCGGGTACGAGCAGTACTTC.

V is TRBV20-1 and J is TRBJ2-5, with 16 positions matching TRBD2. With 5 bases clipped from V and 1 base from J, the junction kept 4 bases outside the gene matches. Germline-derived CDR1 and CDR2 are DFQATT and SNEGSKA (reference sequence). This CDR3 is built from 16 residues. The CDR3 region is CSASGTSGRAQETQYF. Here the CDR3 DNA reads TGCAGTGCTTCCGGGACTAGCGGGAGGGCCCAAGAGACCCAGTACTTC.

A few counts support this clonotype. The V gene is TRBV5-8, the J gene TRBJ1-2; D not resolved. In germline, CDR1 is SGHTS, CDR2 YDEGEE. Deletions cut 9 bases from V and 4 bases from J, with 16 bases between. This CDR3 has 13 residues. CDR3 sequence reads: CAIRPGGSYGYTF. CDR3 nucleotides: TGTGCCATCCGCCCTGGCGGTAGCTATGGCTACACCTTC.

In its sample, this clonotype was seen many times. The chain recombines TRBV10-2 with TRBJ1-1; the D gene is possibly TRBD1 (6 bases). Per the germline V gene, CDR1 is WSHSY and CDR2 is SAAADI. V was cut by 6 bases and J by 2 bases, with 13 bases left in between. The CDR3 is made up of 14 amino acids. As DNA, the CDR3 is TGCGCCAGCAGGGCCGGGACATCAAACACTGAAGCTTTCTTT. Its protein is CASRAGTSNTEAFF.

This clonotype was counted ten times or more. CDR3 loop: CASSPGGQTYNSPLHF. DNA of the CDR3: TGTGCCAGCAGCCCTGGGGGCCAAACCTATAATTCACCCCTCCACTTT. The J gene is TRBJ1-6, the V gene TRBV28, with D perhaps TRBD1 (6 bases). Per the germline V gene, CDR1 is MDHEN and CDR2 is SYDVKM. The CDR3 runs to 16 residues. The V gene lost 6 bases and the J gene lost 2 bases, with 14 bases spanning the gap.

This clonotype was seen at least ten times. V usage is TRBV5-1 and J usage is TRBJ2-1, with 7 bases fitting TRBD1. Germline V gene lookup returns CDR1 SGHRS and CDR2 YFSETQ. The CDR3 consists of 11 residues. J was trimmed by 12 bases and V by 0 bases; bases with no gene match: 0. CDR3 DNA: TGCGCCAGCAGCTTGGACAGGGGGCAGTTCTTC. Amino acid sequence: CASSLDRGQFF.

The table lists this clonotype with many counts. The V gene is TRBV20-1, the J gene TRBJ2-5; possible D gene TRBD1, 6 bases. Germline lookup yields CDR1 DFQATT and CDR2 SNEGSKA (reference sequence). Trimming shortened V by 3 bases and J by 4 bases, and 21 bases separated the two germline ends. This CDR3 has 16 amino acids. CDR3 nucleotides: TGCAGTGCTAGGCAGCTCGGGACACCGGATCGAGAGACCCAGTACTTC. It is translated as CSARQLGTPDRETQYF.

This clonotype has ten or more counts. The CDR3 region is CASRYGDQPQHF. CDR3 in DNA: TGTGCCAGCAGATATGGAGATCAGCCCCAGCATTTT. This chain joins TRBV12-3 or TRBV12-4 and TRBJ1-5; D gene uncertain. This CDR3 is built from 12 residues. The germline V and J ends were trimmed by 6 bases and 5 bases, with 8 bases remaining between them.

At least ten counts were recorded for this clonotype. V usage is TRBV12-3 or TRBV12-4 and J usage is TRBJ2-1; 9 bases line up with TRBD2. The CDR3 has 15 residues. The junction had 5 bases not matched to a gene; V was cut back by 6 bases and J by 2 bases. The CDR3: CASREREATYNEQFF. The CDR3 bases are TGTGCCAGCAGGGAGCGGGAGGCGACCTACAATGAGCAGTTCTTC.

This clonotype was seen ten or more times. The chain combines TRBV6-5 with TRBJ1-3, with a tentative D call TRBD1 (6 bases). The CDR3 has 15 amino acids. The germline CDR1 and CDR2 sequences are MNHEY and SVGAGI. The V end was cut by 0 bases, the J end by 3 bases, with 9 bases between. The CDR3: CASSYSTGVGNTIYF. In DNA, the CDR3 is TGTGCCAGCAGTTACTCGACAGGAGTTGGAAACACCATATATTTT.

This clonotype was counted a few times. This chain joins TRBV6-5 and TRBJ2-7; D is possibly TRBD2 (5 bases). Trimming took 2 bases from V and 4 from J, leaving 12 bases between them. CDR3 length: 14 amino acids. Germline V gene lookup returns CDR1 MNHEY and CDR2 SVGAGI. This CDR3 reads CASSYALWTYEQYF. Here the CDR3 DNA reads TGTGCCAGCAGTTACGCTTTGTGGACTTACGAGCAGTACTTC.

This clonotype has ten or more counts. The V and J genes are TRBV6-2 or TRBV6-3 and TRBJ2-2, with D possibly being TRBD2 (6 bases). V was clipped by 5 bases and J by 0 bases, with 13 bases between them. The CDR3 has 16 residues. The germline gives CDR1 MNHEY, CDR2 SVGEGT. The CDR3 DNA sequence: TGTGCCAGCAGTAGGGACTGGGGGGCGAACACCGGGGAGCTGTTTTTT. Translating gives CASSRDWGANTGELFF.

CDR3 nucleotide sequence: TGCGCCAGCAGCCCTTTCCGGGAGCCCACCTACAATGAGCAGTTCTTC. Translating gives CASSPFREPTYNEQFF. The chain carries TRBV5-1 and TRBJ2-1, with a possible D match to TRBD2 (6 bases). The germline V gene encodes CDR1 SGHRS and CDR2 YFSETQ. The CDR3 is 16 residues long. The V gene lost 4 bases and the J gene lost 2 bases, with 16 bases spanning the gap.

The sample holds many counts of this clonotype. The rearrangement joins TRBV6-1 to TRBJ2-3; 7 bases are a match to TRBD2. CDR1 is MNHNS and CDR2 is SASEGT in the germline V gene. Trimming at V came to 2 bases and at J to 4 bases, leaving 3 bases not matched to a gene. The CDR3 sequence is 14 residues long. The DNA for the CDR3 is TGTGCCAGCAGTGAACCGGGGGGACCAGATACGCAGTATTTT. It translates to CASSEPGGPDTQYF.

This clonotype was seen ten or more times. The chain combines TRBV11-2 with TRBJ2-1, with D possibly matching TRBD2 (6 bases). The CDR3 has 13 residues. CDR1 and CDR2 (germline): SGHAT, FQNNGV. V was cut by 4 bases and J by 8 bases, with 12 bases left in between. CDR3 nucleotide sequence: TGTGCCAGCAGCTGGCTAGCGACGGATGAGCAGTTCTTC. Protein sequence: CASSWLATDEQFF.

At least ten counts were recorded for this clonotype. This rearrangement joins TRBV10-3 to TRBJ2-2; D call uncertain. The CDR3 has 16 residues. Trimming cost V 2 bases and J 0 bases, with 10 bases left between them. Germline loops: CDR1 ENHRY, CDR2 SYGVKD. CDR3 DNA: TGTGCCATCAGTGAGACCGGTGCGGCGAACACCGGGGAGCTGTTTTTT. This gives the protein CAISETGAANTGELFF.